These 29 T cell receptor beta chains came from one sample sequenced in a study of metastatic and nonmetastatic thyroid tumors. Thyroid surgery had not been preceded by any treatment in any patient. TCRdb reassembled clones from the PCR reads with MiXCR. Of 5,000 to 8,000 clones detected, 25% to 40% appear once; the ten largest clones hold about 21%. Sequenced material: tumor tissue. The receptors originated from a female donor with papillary thyroid cancer or a benign thyroid nodule (not recorded which). Some clones in this sample may be carry-over from other donors' samples.

This clone is medium-sized. This sequence joins TRBV20-1 and TRBJ1-5; TRBD1 matches 8 bases. From germline, CDR1 is DFQATT and CDR2 SNEGSKA (reference sequence). CDR3 length: 14 residues. Germline trimming cut 5 bases from V and 1 base from J; bases unmatched to any gene: 4. The DNA for the CDR3 is TGCAGTGCTCCACAGGGGGTGAGCAATCAGCCCCAGCATTTT. Its translation: CSAPQGVSNQPQHF.

The chain has TRBV5-1 and TRBJ2-2; 11 nucleotides align to TRBD2. The length of the CDR3 is 15 residues. The V segment lost 4 bases and the J segment 6 bases; nucleotides outside the gene matches: 5. Germline CDR1 reads SGHRS; CDR2 reads YFSETQ. The DNA for the CDR3 is TGCGCCAGCAGCCTTACTAGCGGGAGTTCCGGGGAGCTGTTTTTT. This codes for CASSLTSGSSGELFF.

With regard to this clone: Its ends do not fully match the called genes, so a read error is possible. This rearrangement joins TRBV6-2 or TRBV6-3 to TRBJ1-2; D call uncertain. Per germline, CDR1 MNHEY and CDR2 SVGEGT. This CDR3 has 14 amino acids. DNA of the CDR3: TGTGCCAGCAGGAAAAGCGGCGGTAACAATGGCTACACCTTC. The encoded protein is CASRKSGGNNGYTF.

The sample holds a few counts of this clone. V is TRBV5-1 and J is TRBJ2-3; D not certain. V was clipped by 1 base and J by 6 bases, with 18 bases between them. CDR1 is SGHRS and CDR2 is YFSETQ in the germline V gene. The CDR3 is 16 residues long. CDR3 sequence: CASSLSPVRGIDTQYF. CDR3 sequence (DNA): TGCGCCAGCAGCTTGAGCCCAGTCCGCGGAATCGATACGCAGTATTTT. Filled out from reference TRBV5-1 and TRBJ2-3, the complete variable domain reads KAGVTQTPRYLIKTRGQQVTLSCSPISGHRSVSWYQQTPGQGLQFLFEYFSETQRNKGNFPGRFSGRQFSNSRSEMNVSTLELGDSALYLCASSLSPVRGIDTQYFGPGTRLTVL.

This clone was observed many times. This may be a read error: a much more frequent sequence differs by one nucleotide. This specimen includes other DNA sequences encoding the same CDR3. The chain is built from TRBV10-2 and TRBJ2-2, with TRBD2 matching 9 bases. CDR1 and CDR2 from the germline V gene are WSHSY and SAAADI. The CDR3 sequence is 14 residues long. The ends lost 6 bases at V and 2 bases at J; junction bases unmatched: 1. The CDR3 DNA is TGCGCCAGCAGGACTAGCGGAAACACCGGGGAGCTGTTTTTT. Amino acids: CASRTSGNTGELFF.

In its sample, this clone is medium-sized. The rearrangement joins TRBV9 to TRBJ2-5, with TRBD2 identical over 8 bases. V was clipped by 3 bases and J by 1 base; unmatched bases: 14. Germline V gene sequence: CDR1 SGDLS, CDR2 YYNGEE. This CDR3 has 18 residues. The CDR3 sequence is CASSAGQTSDTIQETQYF. For the CDR3, the DNA is TGTGCCAGCAGCGCCGGTCAGACTAGCGACACAATCCAAGAGACCCAGTACTTC. Supplemented by reference TRBV9 and TRBJ2-5, the full variable domain reads DSGVTQTPKHLITATGQRVTLRCSPRSGDLSVYWYQQSLDQGLQFLIQYYNGEERAKGNILERFSAQQFPDLHSELNLSSLELGDSALYFCASSAGQTSDTIQETQYFGPGTRLLVL.

The V call is TRBV20-1, the J call TRBJ1-5, with D unclear. In germline, CDR1 is DFQATT, CDR2 SNEGSKA (reference sequence). The CDR3 is 12 residues long. V gave up 6 bases and J gave up 4 bases, with 10 bases separating them. CDR3 DNA: TGCAGTGCCACTGAAGGTAATCAGCCCCAGCATTTT. It codes for CSATEGNQPQHF.

This clone was picked up a small number of times. The V gene is TRBV28, the J gene TRBJ1-5; D not resolved. The V end lost 3 bases, the J end lost 5 bases, and 14 bases lay between the germline ends. CDR1 and CDR2 from the germline V gene are MDHEN and SYDVKM. The CDR3 is 15 amino acids. This CDR3 reads CASSLSDPRDQPQHF. CDR3 sequence (DNA): TGTGCCAGCAGTTTGTCGGACCCCCGAGATCAGCCCCAGCATTTT.

J is TRBJ2-3 and V is TRBV28; D may correspond to TRBD1 or TRBD2 (5 bases each). Germline loops: CDR1 MDHEN, CDR2 SYDVKM. There are 14 residues in the CDR3. Trimming took off 2 bases at V and 6 bases at J, with 12 bases between the two ends. CDR3 region: CASSLIGETDTQYF. CDR3 nucleotide sequence: TGTGCCAGCAGTTTAATAGGGGAGACGGATACGCAGTATTTT.

The V gene is TRBV4-3, the J gene TRBJ2-1, with TRBD2 matching 9 bases. V lost 4 bases, J lost 0 bases, and 7 bases stayed unmatched. Germline V gene lookup returns CDR1 LGHNA and CDR2 YSLEER. The CDR3 covers 17 residues. In DNA, the CDR3 is TGCGCCAGCAGCCCCCTACTAGCGGGCTTCTCCTACAATGAGCAGTTCTTC. This sequence encodes CASSPLLAGFSYNEQFF.

V usage is TRBV6-2 or TRBV6-3 and J usage is TRBJ2-2; no clear D gene. V lost 5 bases and J lost 4, with 17 bases in between. CDR1 is MNHEY, CDR2 SVGEGT, per germline. CDR3 length: 16 amino acids. The CDR3 DNA follows: TGTGCCAGCAGTCCATTTCGCGAGCCGCCCACCGGGGAGCTGTTTTTT. It is translated as CASSPFREPPTGELFF.

The chain couples TRBV6-2 or TRBV6-3 to TRBJ2-3; D is unclear. CDR3 size: 14 residues. Trimming took off 5 bases at V and 8 bases at J, with 17 bases between the two ends. The germline CDR1 and CDR2 sequences are MNHEY and SVGEGT. In nucleotides, the CDR3 is TGTGCCAGCAGTCCCATAGGAATAAAGGCTACGCAGTATTTT. Its translation is CASSPIGIKATQYF.

In this sample, this clone turned up many times. J is TRBJ1-1 and V is TRBV6-2 or TRBV6-3, with a possible D match to TRBD1 (5 bases). The CDR3 covers 13 residues. CDR1 MNHEY and CDR2 SVGEGT come from the germline V gene. Trimming cost V 2 bases and J 5 bases, with 9 bases left between them. The CDR3 here is CASSYGGGTEAFF. CDR3 in DNA: TGTGCCAGCAGTTACGGGGGAGGGACTGAAGCTTTCTTT.

The V gene is TRBV6-2 or TRBV6-3, the J gene TRBJ1-2, with D uncertain. Trimming pared 2 bases from V and 2 bases from J, leaving 12 bases between. This CDR3 has 15 amino acids. Germline-derived CDR1 and CDR2 are MNHEY and SVGEGT. CDR3 sequence reads: CASSYAPPQNYGYTF. The CDR3 DNA reads TGTGCCAGCAGTTACGCACCGCCGCAAAACTATGGCTACACCTTC.

This clone was recorded many times. This sequence joins TRBV5-4 and TRBJ2-2; D possibly corresponds to TRBD2 (6 bases). CDR1 SGHNT and CDR2 YYREEE come from the germline V gene (reference sequence). The CDR3 sequence is 15 residues long. V lost 4 bases and J 4 bases, leaving 14 bases between the germline ends. The DNA of the CDR3 is TGTGCCAGCAGCAGAGGAGGGGAAAGCACCGGGGAGCTGTTTTTT. It is translated as CASSRGGESTGELFF.

This clone was detected a few times. The rearrangement joins TRBV6-2 or TRBV6-3 to TRBJ1-1; tentatively, D is TRBD1 (6 bases). Between the trimmed V and J ends, which lost 2 bases and 9 bases, there was a span of 10 bases. Germline-derived CDR1 and CDR2 are MNHEY and SVGEGT. This CDR3 region has 12 residues. As DNA, the CDR3 is TGTGCCAGCAGTTACGATCAGGGGAAAGCTTTCTTT. It encodes CASSYDQGKAFF.

By share, this clone counts as medium-sized. The rearrangement uses TRBV27 and TRBJ2-1; 9 nucleotides line up with TRBD1. V lost 8 bases and J lost 6; bases outside the gene matches: 8. The germline V gene encodes CDR1 MNHEY and CDR2 SMNVEV (reference sequence). This CDR3 has 14 amino acids. The DNA for the CDR3 is TGTGCCAGCTCCGTTTTACAGGGGGCCAATGAGCAGTTCTTC. Amino acid sequence: CASSVLQGANEQFF.

The chain has TRBV6-1 and TRBJ1-1, with 7 bases that match TRBD1. CDR1 and CDR2 (germline): MNHNS, SASEGT. Losses at the gene ends were 7 bases for V and 3 bases for J; bases not matched to a gene: 5. The CDR3 has 13 residues. CDR3 sequence: CASNDRVDTEAFF. The CDR3 nucleotides are TGTGCCAGCAACGACAGGGTTGACACTGAAGCTTTCTTT.

This clone was seen only a few times. The chain recombines TRBV10-1 with TRBJ2-7; D uncertain. This CDR3 has 13 residues. Between the trimmed V and J ends, which lost 3 bases and 2 bases, there was a span of 8 bases. Germline V CDR1 and CDR2: WNHNN, SYGVQD (reference sequence). The CDR3 protein is CASSEFRTYEQYF. For the CDR3, the DNA is TGCGCCAGCAGTGAATTCCGGACCTACGAGCAGTACTTC.

In its sample, this clone was seen a few times. The chain joins TRBV6-1 to TRBJ2-1; D gene uncertain. The CDR3 contains 11 residues. Germline V CDR1 and CDR2: MNHNS, SASEGT. Trimming cost V 4 bases and J 7 bases, with 5 bases left between them. DNA for the CDR3: TGTGCCAGCAGTGGACCGAATGAGCAGTTCTTC. Amino acid sequence: CASSGPNEQFF.

This clone was counted between two and nine times. The chain couples TRBV20-1 to TRBJ2-2, with D perhaps matching TRBD2 (5 bases). Germline assignment: CDR1 DFQATT and CDR2 SNEGSKA (reference sequence). The CDR3 length is 14 residues. V shed 5 bases and J shed 2 bases, with 12 bases lying between them. CDR3 DNA: TGCAGTGCTGGTGGACTCCATAACACCGGGGAGCTGTTTTTT. This encodes CSAGGLHNTGELFF.

This clone is labeled as medium-sized (0.01 to 0.1%). The chain couples TRBV7-2 to TRBJ2-3; TRBD2 matches 15 bases. V shed 2 bases and J 0 bases; nucleotides not matched to a gene: 3. Germline V gives CDR1 SGHTA, CDR2 FQGNSA. The CDR3 totals 18 residues. The CDR3 reads CASSLWTSGRASTDTQYF. In DNA form, the CDR3 reads TGTGCCAGCAGCTTATGGACTAGCGGGAGGGCCAGCACAGATACGCAGTATTTT.

The CDR3 region has the DNA TGCAGTGCTAGAACGTCTAGCGGGGGGGATCAAGAGACCCAGTACTTC. This encodes CSARTSSGGDQETQYF. The chain employs TRBV20-1 and TRBJ2-5, with 12 bases aligning to TRBD2. The length of the CDR3 is 16 residues. V was clipped by 2 bases and J by 2 bases; unmatched bases: 6. CDR1 DFQATT and CDR2 SNEGSKA come from the germline V gene (reference sequence).

DNA for the CDR3: TGTGCCAGCAGCCTCGGCGGACGGAACACTGAAGCTTTCTTT. Translating gives CASSLGGRNTEAFF. This sequence joins TRBV6-1 and TRBJ1-1, with unresolved D. Germline V gives CDR1 MNHNS, CDR2 SASEGT. V lost 6 bases, J lost 1 base, and 12 bases lay in between. The CDR3 has 14 residues.

The chain carries TRBV5-1 and TRBJ2-3, with 10 bases lining up with TRBD2. There are 14 residues in the CDR3. The germline gives CDR1 SGHRS, CDR2 YFSETQ. The J segment lost 6 bases and the V segment lost 2 bases, leaving 3 bases of the junction unmatched. For the CDR3, the DNA is TGCGCCAGCAGCTTAAGCGGGAGGGAGGATACGCAGTATTTT. Translating it yields CASSLSGREDTQYF.

The rearrangement uses TRBV6-1 and TRBJ1-5; D not certain. Trimming cost V 7 bases and J 10 bases, with 17 bases left between them. Germline V gene lookup returns CDR1 MNHNS and CDR2 SASEGT. This CDR3 region has 13 residues. Here the CDR3 DNA reads TGTGCCAGCATCCGGACGGACCGCAGCCCCCAGCATTTT. It yields the protein CASIRTDRSPQHF.

The chain recombines TRBV2 with TRBJ2-7; 9 bases agree with TRBD2. The CDR3 is made up of 16 amino acids. Germline CDR1 is SNHLY and CDR2 is FYNNEI. The junction had 7 bases not matched to a gene; V was cut back by 4 bases and J by 0 bases. CDR3 sequence (DNA): TGTGCCAGCAGTGTAGAGCGGGAGGAAAGCTCCTACGAGCAGTACTTC. Its protein product is CASSVEREESSYEQYF.

This clone appeared a few times. V and J are TRBV28 and TRBJ1-2, with D perhaps matching TRBD1 (5 bases). CDR1 and CDR2 from the germline V gene are MDHEN and SYDVKM. The CDR3 is made up of 13 amino acids. The V gene lost 4 bases and the J gene lost 8 bases, with 14 bases spanning the gap. The CDR3 coding sequence is TGTGCCAGCAGTTCCGCTCGCGGGGGAGGCTACACCTTC. Translation gives CASSSARGGGYTF.

On this clone itself: No conserved phenylalanine or tryptophan ends this CDR3, so it is likely a read error. The DNA is omitted, as the CDR3 cannot be located on it reliably, and the CDR3 follows TCRdb's listing. The chain has TRBV12-3 or TRBV12-4 and TRBJ1-5. The CDR3 extends over 13 residues, inclusive of both ends. This CDR3 is CANTPNSNQPQNI.